Following are 25 T cell receptor beta chains from one sample sequenced in a study of T cell changes during pregnancy in multiple sclerosis. Sequenced by immunoSEQ multiplex PCR; TCRdb stores in-frame clones only, minus some. The sample yields tens of thousands of clones, almost 95% seen once. The material was peripheral blood, obtained before pregnancy. These receptors were taken from a female donor with multiple sclerosis, enrolled in a pregnancy study.

This sequence joins TRBV7-9 and TRBJ1-4; 8 positions agree with TRBD1. In germline, CDR1 is SEHNR, CDR2 FQNEAQ (reference sequence). There are 14 residues in the CDR3. The trim removed 7 bases at V and 7 bases at J, leaving 8 bases unmatched. The CDR3: CASTPDRVVEKLFF. The CDR3, as DNA: TGTGCCAGCACCCCGGACAGGGTTGTTGAAAAACTGTTTTTT.

The chain uses TRBV19 and TRBJ2-1, with 10 nucleotides matching TRBD1. V was clipped by 10 bases and J by 2 bases; unmatched bases: 8. Germline values: CDR1 LNHDA, CDR2 SQIVND (reference sequence). The CDR3 covers 15 residues. CDR3 bases: TGTGCCACCCAACCGGGACAGGGGACCTACAATGAGCAGTTCTTC. Amino acid sequence: CATQPGQGTYNEQFF.

V gene TRBV6-4 combines with J gene TRBJ2-7; 8 positions match TRBD1. The V gene's germline CDR1 is MRHNA and CDR2 SNTAGT. This CDR3 comprises 14 residues. V shed 6 bases and J 4 bases; nucleotides not matched to a gene: 8. In nucleotides, the CDR3 is TGTGCCAGCAGCGCCCAGGGGGCAGAATACGAGCAGTACTTC. Protein sequence: CASSAQGAEYEQYF.

V is TRBV28 and J is TRBJ1-5, with D perhaps matching TRBD1 (6 bases). V dropped 5 bases and J dropped 6 bases, with 11 bases sitting between them. Germline-derived CDR1 and CDR2 are MDHEN and SYDVKM. This CDR3 is built from 13 residues. The CDR3 here is CASSPGQIQPQHF. CDR3 DNA sequence: TGTGCCAGCAGTCCCGGACAGATTCAGCCCCAGCATTTT. Full variable domain (outside the CDR3, taken from reference TRBV28 and TRBJ1-5): DVKVTQSSRYLVKRTGEKVFLECVQDMDHENMFWYRQDPGLGLRLIYFSYDVKMKEKGDIPEGYSVSREKKERFSLILESASTNQTSMYLCASSPGQIQPQHFGDGTRLSIL.

The chain combines TRBV7-9 with TRBJ1-1; D is ambiguous. The V end lost 1 base, the J end lost 5 bases, and 8 bases lay between the germline ends. The CDR3 sequence is 13 residues long. Germline CDR1 is SEHNR and CDR2 is FQNEAQ (reference sequence). The CDR3 is CASSLGRVTEAFF. CDR3 nucleotide sequence: TGTGCCAGCAGCTTAGGGAGGGTAACTGAAGCTTTCTTT.

The chain has TRBV30 and TRBJ1-1; D not certain. The CDR3 has 15 residues. Germline V gene lookup returns CDR1 GTSNPN and CDR2 SVGIG (reference sequence). V lost 3 bases, J lost 1 base, and 15 bases lay in between. This CDR3 is CAWSPLRVGNTEAFF. The DNA of the CDR3 is TGTGCCTGGAGCCCTCTCCGGGTTGGGAACACTGAAGCTTTCTTT.

A word on this clone: Germline is not matched at one junction end, which may reflect a read error. The chain links TRBV11-3 to TRBJ2-1, with 15 nucleotides matching TRBD2. CDR3 length: 15 residues. The germline gives CDR1 SGHNT, CDR2 YENEEA. The CDR3 loop is CASSSGLAGGSERFF. The CDR3 DNA reads as TGTGCCAGCAGCTCCGGACTAGCGGGAGGGTCTGAGCGGTTCTTC. Full variable domain (missing parts from reference TRBV11-3 and TRBJ2-1): EAGVVQSPRYKIIEKKQPVAFWCNPISGHNTLYWYLQNLGQGPELLIRYENEEAVDDSQLPKDRFSAERLKGVDSTLKIQPAELGDSAVYLCASSSGLAGGSERFFGPGTRLTVL.

The V call is TRBV7-9, the J call TRBJ2-3, with 9 bases lining up with TRBD2. CDR3 length: 15 residues. Germline CDR1 is SEHNR and CDR2 is FQNEAQ (reference sequence). J was trimmed by 0 bases and V by 3 bases; bases with no gene match: 1. The CDR3 coding sequence is TGTGCCAGCAGCTTTAGCGGGGGAAGCACAGATACGCAGTATTTT. Amino acid sequence: CASSFSGGSTDTQYF.

J is TRBJ2-7 and V is TRBV7-3, with 8 bases aligning to TRBD2. Germline V gives CDR1 SGHTA, CDR2 FQGTGA. CDR3 length equals 17 residues. V dropped 3 bases and J dropped 2; count of bases not matched to a gene: 12. DNA of the CDR3: TGTGCCAGCAGCTTCGCGGGGGGCGCGGGAGCCCCCTACGAGCAGTACTTC. Its protein product is CASSFAGGAGAPYEQYF.

The rearrangement links TRBV18 to TRBJ2-3; 9 positions match TRBD1. The trim removed 0 bases at V and 4 bases at J, leaving 5 bases unmatched. Germline V gives CDR1 KGHSH, CDR2 LQKENI. The CDR3 contains 16 residues. This chain's CDR3 is CASSPPLTGGADTQYF. The DNA for the CDR3 is TGTGCCAGCTCACCACCGTTAACAGGGGGCGCAGATACGCAGTATTTT.

The V and J genes are TRBV18 and TRBJ2-2; no reliable D call. Trimming shortened V by 3 bases and J by 3 bases, and 5 bases separated the two germline ends. The germline CDR1 and CDR2 sequences are KGHSH and LQKENI. CDR3 length: 13 residues. For the CDR3, the DNA is TGTGCCAGCTCACCTCGGGACACCGGGGAGCTGTTTTTT. Translation: CASSPRDTGELFF.

This clone was seen just once. The chain combines TRBV5-5 with TRBJ2-7, with D perhaps matching TRBD1 (6 bases). This CDR3 has 17 amino acids. The germline V and J ends were trimmed by 0 bases and 2 bases, with 18 bases remaining between them. Germline V gives CDR1 SGHKS, CDR2 YYEKEE (reference sequence). The CDR3 DNA is TGTGCCAGCAGCTTGGGTCCACAGGGAGCGACGACCTACGAGCAGTACTTC. This translates into CASSLGPQGATTYEQYF.

This chain uses TRBV6-1 with TRBJ2-7; no clear D gene. This CDR3 spans 11 amino acids. In germline, CDR1 is MNHNS, CDR2 SASEGT. V lost 4 bases and J 1 base, leaving 2 bases between the germline ends. The CDR3 DNA reads as TGTGCCAGCAGTGCTTCCTACGAGCAGTACTTC. It yields the protein CASSASYEQYF.

This clone appeared a single time. The chain has TRBV5-1 and TRBJ2-1; 10 nucleotides line up with TRBD2. Trimming took 4 bases from V and 0 from J; bases not matched to a gene: 4. Germline V CDR1 and CDR2: SGHRS, YFSETQ. This CDR3 region has 16 residues. CDR3: CASSMASGSSYNEQFF. For the CDR3, the DNA is TGCGCCAGCAGCATGGCTAGCGGGAGCTCCTACAATGAGCAGTTCTTC. Full variable domain (remainder filled in from reference TRBV5-1 and TRBJ2-1): KAGVTQTPRYLIKTRGQQVTLSCSPISGHRSVSWYQQTPGQGLQFLFEYFSETQRNKGNFPGRFSGRQFSNSRSEMNVSTLELGDSALYLCASSMASGSSYNEQFFGPGTRLTVL.

The chain couples TRBV6-5 to TRBJ2-3; 8 bases are shared with TRBD2. CDR1 is MNHEY and CDR2 is SVGAGI in the germline V gene. After removal of 6 bases from V and 0 bases from J, the junction contained 5 bases not matched to a gene. The CDR3 covers 15 residues. CDR3 sequence reads: CASRKRETSTDTQYF. The CDR3 bases are TGTGCCAGCAGGAAGCGGGAGACCAGCACAGATACGCAGTATTTT.

The chain links TRBV4-1 to TRBJ2-1, with TRBD1 matching 8 bases. The CDR3 sequence is 16 residues long. Germline CDR1 MGHRA, CDR2 YSYEKL. Losses at the gene ends were 1 base for V and 3 bases for J; bases not matched to a gene: 5. The CDR3 DNA is TGCGCCAGCAGCCAAGCCCAGGGGGCAAACTACAATGAGCAGTTCTTC. Translation gives CASSQAQGANYNEQFF.

The V and J genes are TRBV9 and TRBJ2-2; D gene unclear. Germline assignment: CDR1 SGDLS and CDR2 YYNGEE. Trimming took off 2 bases at V and 7 bases at J, with 6 bases between the two ends. There are 12 residues in the CDR3. CDR3 protein: CASSVYYGELFF. The CDR3 nucleotides are TGTGCCAGCAGCGTTTATTACGGGGAGCTGTTTTTT.

This chain joins TRBV4-3 and TRBJ1-4, with D possibly TRBD1 on 5 matching bases. This CDR3 has 17 residues. Germline V gene sequence: CDR1 LGHNA, CDR2 YSLEER. Trimming stripped 0 bases from V and 7 bases from J, with 18 bases between. DNA for the CDR3: TGCGCCAGCAGCCAAGATCGACCTAGACAGAACCTTGAAAAACTGTTTTTT. Translating gives CASSQDRPRQNLEKLFF.

The chain employs TRBV19 and TRBJ2-7; D may be TRBD2 (5 bases). The germline V and J ends were trimmed by 2 bases and 3 bases, with 26 bases remaining between them. CDR3 length equals 19 residues. CDR1 and CDR2 (germline): LNHDA, SQIVND (reference sequence). CDR3 nucleotides: TGTGCCAGTAGTATACGATTCGGATCTAGCAGGACCCCTCTCTACGAGCAGTACTTC. Protein: CASSIRFGSSRTPLYEQYF.

This chain uses TRBV6-5 with TRBJ2-5; D call uncertain. The V end lost 6 bases, the J end lost 3 bases, and 11 bases lay between the germline ends. Germline-derived CDR1 and CDR2 are MNHEY and SVGAGI. The CDR3 covers 13 residues. Here the CDR3 reads CASSYDKKETQYF. The CDR3 bases are TGTGCCAGCAGCTACGACAAGAAAGAGACCCAGTACTTC.

The J gene is TRBJ2-1, the V gene TRBV9, with TRBD2 identical over 14 bases. This CDR3 has 20 amino acids. V lost 0 bases to trimming and J lost 0 bases; unmatched junction nucleotides: 8. CDR1 is SGDLS, CDR2 YYNGEE, per germline. Written as DNA, the CDR3 is TGTGCCAGCAGCGTAGGGGGACTAGCGGGAGTTGATAGCTCCTACAATGAGCAGTTCTTC. Translating gives CASSVGGLAGVDSSYNEQFF. Complete variable domain (other parts from reference TRBV9 and TRBJ2-1): DSGVTQTPKHLITATGQRVTLRCSPRSGDLSVYWYQQSLDQGLQFLIQYYNGEERAKGNILERFSAQQFPDLHSELNLSSLELGDSALYFCASSVGGLAGVDSSYNEQFFGPGTRLTVL.

The chain joins TRBV5-1 to TRBJ1-1, with 11 bases identical to TRBD1. Germline CDR1 SGHRS, CDR2 YFSETQ. With V trimmed by 3 bases and J by 4 bases, 2 bases remained unmatched. This CDR3 contains 14 residues. The CDR3 bases are TGCGCCAGCAGCTGGGGACAGGGGGGCACTGAAGCTTTCTTT. Translating it yields CASSWGQGGTEAFF.

V usage is TRBV29-1 and J usage is TRBJ2-3; 10 nucleotides agree with TRBD2. This CDR3 has 14 amino acids. Germline V CDR1 and CDR2: SQVTM, ANQGSEA. The V and J ends lost 5 bases and 4 bases, in that order; junction bases with no gene match: 6. CDR3 protein: CSVTTSGFADTQYF. As DNA, the CDR3 is TGCAGCGTTACGACTAGCGGGTTTGCAGATACGCAGTATTTT.

The chain carries TRBV28 and TRBJ2-7; possible D gene TRBD1, 5 bases. This CDR3 is built from 13 residues. Looked up from germline, CDR1 is MDHEN and CDR2 is SYDVKM. Trimming removed 1 base at V and 4 bases at J, with 8 bases between. The CDR3 reads CASSLFAGYEQYF. The CDR3 DNA reads TGTGCCAGCAGTTTATTCGCAGGGTACGAGCAGTACTTC.

The genes are TRBV5-4 and TRBJ1-1; 7 nucleotides agree with TRBD1. The trim removed 4 bases at V and 4 bases at J, leaving 16 bases unmatched. This CDR3 spans 17 amino acids. Germline-derived CDR1 and CDR2 are SGHNT and YYREEE (reference sequence). CDR3 nucleotides: TGTGCCAGCAGCGATTGGGACAGAAACATCAGAACCACTGAAGCTTTCTTT. Amino acid sequence: CASSDWDRNIRTTEAFF. Full variable domain (missing parts from reference TRBV5-4 and TRBJ1-1): ETGVTQSPTHLIKTRGQQVTLRCSSQSGHNTVSWYQQALGQGPQFIFQYYREEENGRGNFPPRFSGLQFPNYSSELNVNALELDDSALYLCASSDWDRNIRTTEAFFGQGTRLTVV.